The clone carrying this TCR beta chain has at least ten counts. The time point here: patch test 1, 2 weeks after DPC sensitization. As to treatment: therapeutic diphenylcyclopropenone sensitization with weekly scalp DPC. The germline V and J ends were trimmed by 5 bases and 4 bases, with 18 bases remaining between them. CDR1 is MDHEN, CDR2 SYDVKM, per germline. The CDR3 loop spans 15 amino acids. The sample comes from a study of human T cells and chemical hapten exposure. One entry per CDR3 protein, called by TCRdb with MiXCR from the RACE reads. The data hold about 70,000 distinct CDR3 sequences, with about 9.4% observed a single time.

Sample: whole blood, taken in connection with sensitization to the hapten diphenylcyclopropenone (DPC). The chain couples TRBV28 to TRBJ2-7; TRBD1 is a possible D gene (6 bases). This clonotype was obtained from a middle-aged woman with alopecia areata. Some clones in this sample may be carry-over from other donors' samples. CDR3 in DNA: TGTGCCAGCAGTAGCCCGGGACATCCGACTTACGAGCAGTACTTC. Encoded protein: CASSSPGHPTYEQYF.